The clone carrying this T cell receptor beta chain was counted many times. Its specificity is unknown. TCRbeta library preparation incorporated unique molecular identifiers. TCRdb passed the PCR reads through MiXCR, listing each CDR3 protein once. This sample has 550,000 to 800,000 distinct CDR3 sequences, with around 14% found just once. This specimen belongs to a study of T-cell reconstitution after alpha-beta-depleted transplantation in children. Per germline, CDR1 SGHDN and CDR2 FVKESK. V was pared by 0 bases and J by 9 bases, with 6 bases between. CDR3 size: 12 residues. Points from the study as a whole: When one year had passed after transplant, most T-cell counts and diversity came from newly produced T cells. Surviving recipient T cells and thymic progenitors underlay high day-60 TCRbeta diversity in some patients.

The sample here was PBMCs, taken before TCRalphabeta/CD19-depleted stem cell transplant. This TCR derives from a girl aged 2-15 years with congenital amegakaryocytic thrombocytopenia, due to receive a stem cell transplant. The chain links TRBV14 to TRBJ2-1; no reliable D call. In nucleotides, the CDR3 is TGTGCCAGCAGCCAAGATCTTGGTGAGCAGTTCTTC. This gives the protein CASSQDLGEQFF.